Listed below are T cell receptor beta chains from one sample, sequenced in a study of T-cell reconstitution after alpha-beta-depleted transplantation in children. TCRdb analysed the PCR reads with MiXCR anew, one entry per CDR3 protein. The sample lists about 440,000 distinct CDR3 sequences; 43% were seen once. Sequencing used PBMCs, obtained before TCRalphabeta/CD19-depleted stem cell transplant. The receptors were sampled from a girl aged 2 to 10 with aplastic anemia, due to receive a stem cell transplant. Both conserved end residues are part of each CDR3. A D gene is named only where the DNA matches it firmly. Not every row has a clone size; where given, it reads once, few, many or a size class.

TRBJ2-1 15 TRBD2 few TRBV20-1 TGCAGTGCTAGCCCCACTAGCGGCACCTACAATGAGCAGTTCTTC CSASPTSGTYNEQFF
TRBJ2-5 15 TRBD2 many TRBV7-2 TGTGCCAGCAGCTTCGGACTAGCGGTACAAGAGACCCAGTACTTC CASSFGLAVQETQYF
TRBJ2-7 12 NA many TRBV28 TGTGCCAGCAGTTTTGGACGTTACGAGCAGTACTTC CASSFGRYEQYF
TRBJ2-7 15 NA NA TRBV6-4 TGTGCCAGCAGCCCCCAGGGGGGCTTGGGCGACGAGCAGTACTTC CASSPQGGLGDEQYF
TRBJ2-7 13 NA NA TRBV5-1 TGCGCCAGCAGCTACGAGTCCGCGAGGGAGCAGTACTTC CASSYESAREQYF
TRBJ1-5 15 NA few TRBV20-1 TGCAGTGCTAGAGTCTGGGGCCGAACTTCGGAGCCCCAGCATTTT CSARVWGRTSEPQHF
TRBJ2-2 13 NA NA TRBV7-9 TGTGCCAACAGCTTCCGAGCGGGCGGGGAGCTGTTTTTT CANSFRAGGELFF
TRBJ1-1 11 TRBD1 few TRBV29-1 TGCAGCGCTGGGGACAGAACTGAAGCTTTCTTT CSAGDRTEAFF
TRBJ2-1 15 NA NA TRBV15 TGTGCCACCAGCAGAGAGCGGGGATGGGACAATGAGCAGTTCTTC CATSRERGWDNEQFF
TRBJ2-3 12 NA NA TRBV20-1 TGCAGTGCTAGTCCCCCATCGAGTACGCAGTATTTT CSASPPSSTQYF
TRBJ2-1 13 NA NA TRBV20-1 TGCAGTGTTCGGATCCGGAATTACAATGAGCAGTTCTTC CSVRIRNYNEQFF
TRBJ2-5 13 NA NA TRBV5-1 TGCGCCAGCAGCCCAAACAGGGCTGAGACCCAGTACTTC CASSPNRAETQYF
TRBJ2-7 15 NA many TRBV20-1 TGCAGTGCTAGACCTCCGGGACTGGAGCTATACGAGCAGTACTTC CSARPPGLELYEQYF
TRBJ2-1 15 NA few TRBV5-1 TGCGCCAGCAGCTTGGTAGCGAGCTCCTACAATGAGCAGTTCTTC CASSLVASSYNEQFF
TRBJ2-2 17 NA NA TRBV18 TGTGCCAGCTCACCTCGAGAATGGACAGCGAACACCGGGGAGCTGTTTTTT CASSPREWTANTGELFF
TRBJ2-5 16 NA NA TRBV11-2 TGTGCCAGCAGCGCGGCATGGACTGCCGCGCCAGAGACCCAGTACTTC CASSAAWTAAPETQYF
TRBJ2-3 16 TRBD1 few TRBV5-1 TGCGCCAGCAGCCACGAGACTGGGACAGGGACAGATACGCAGTATTTT CASSHETGTGTDTQYF
TRBJ1-1 15 TRBD1 few TRBV7-9 TGTGCCAGCAGCCGGGGGACAGGGTTATACACTGAAGCTTTCTTT CASSRGTGLYTEAFF
TRBJ2-6 17 NA few TRBV4-1 TGCGCCAGCAGCCAAGGTATCCAGGTTACTGGGGCCAACGTCCTGACTTTC CASSQGIQVTGANVLTF
TRBJ1-2 15 TRBD1 NA TRBV2 TGTGCCCTCTGCTCCATCAACAGGGGATCTCATGGCTACACCTTC CALCSINRGSHGYTF
TRBJ2-1 15 TRBD2 once TRBV7-3 TGTGCCAGCAGCTTAAGCTGGGGGGGGTACAATGAGCAGTTCTTC CASSLSWGGYNEQFF
TRBJ2-6 15 NA NA TRBV5-1 TGCGCCAGCAGCACGCAGGGTTCTGGGGCCAACGTCCTGACTTTC CASSTQGSGANVLTF
TRBJ2-7 13 TRBD1 many TRBV6-2/TRBV6-3 TGTGCCAGCACCCCAACAGGGGGATACGAGCAGTACTTC CASTPTGGYEQYF
TRBJ2-5 13 TRBD2 NA TRBV6-6 TGTGCCAGCAGTTACTCCGAGGGAGGGCCCCAGTACTTC CASSYSEGGPQYF
TRBJ1-4 18 NA many TRBV7-2 TGTGCCAGCAGCTTAGGCGCGTTTTGGGGGACAACTAATGAAAAACTGTTTTTT CASSLGAFWGTTNEKLFF
TRBJ2-3 15 TRBD2 once TRBV7-8 TGTGCCAGCAGCCCCTCCGGGACTATCGGAGATACGCAGTATTTT CASSPSGTIGDTQYF
TRBJ2-3 19 TRBD2 NA TRBV28 TGTGCCAGCAGTTTATTCATTCGTTGGGGCGGGAGGAGCACAGATACGCAGTATTTT CASSLFIRWGGRSTDTQYF
TRBJ2-2 13 NA NA TRBV3-1 TGTGCCAGCAGCCAAGGGACACCCGGGGAGCTGTTTTTT CASSQGTPGELFF
TRBJ2-1 13 TRBD2 few TRBV18 TGTGCCAGCTCACCGGGACTAGCGGCTGAGCAGTTCTTC CASSPGLAAEQFF
TRBJ1-6 14 NA few TRBV7-2 TGTGCCAGCAGCTTGTCCAGGGAGGGGACACCCCTCCACTTT CASSLSREGTPLHF
TRBJ2-2 17 NA NA TRBV28 TGTGCCAACAGCCCGGTAGCTCGTCGGGTTAACACCGGGGAGCTGTTTTTT CANSPVARRVNTGELFF
TRBJ2-5 13 NA NA TRBV27 TGTGCCAGCAGCCGGACACTTCAAGAGACCCAGTACTTC CASSRTLQETQYF
TRBJ2-2 13 TRBD1 many TRBV18 TGTGCCAGCTCATCAGGGGGCACCGGGGAGCTGTTTTTT CASSSGGTGELFF
TRBJ2-3 16 TRBD2 few TRBV20-1 TGCAGTGCTAGGGCTCCTAGCGGGAGATGGACAGATACGCAGTATTTT CSARAPSGRWTDTQYF
TRBJ2-6 15 NA NA TRBV30 TGTGCCTGGAGTGCCAACAGGGTTGGGGCCAACGTCCTGACTTTC CAWSANRVGANVLTF
TRBJ2-2 15 TRBD2 few TRBV7-3 TGTGCCAGCAGCTCACGGACTAGCGAGGCCGGGGAGCTGTTTTTT CASSSRTSEAGELFF